A single sample gave rise to the 27 T cell receptor beta chains below, sequenced in a study of T-cell reconstitution after alpha-beta-depleted transplantation in children. The TCRbeta library was prepared with unique molecular identifiers. One entry per CDR3 protein, called by TCRdb with MiXCR from the PCR reads. The sample consists of about a million distinct CDR3 sequences, about 26% of them appearing once. The input for sequencing was PBMCs, mostly from graft donor cells, taken 360 days after TCRalphabeta/CD19-depleted stem cell transplant. These receptors all stem from a boy younger than two who had a stem cell transplant for SCID, so the T cells may come from the graft donor.

The chain combines TRBV12-3 or TRBV12-4 with TRBJ2-5, with 9 bases identical to TRBD2. V shed 7 bases and J 1 base; nucleotides not matched to a gene: 4. This CDR3 contains 14 residues. As DNA, the CDR3 is TGTGCCAGCAAGGGTAGCGGGGGCCAAGAGACCCAGTACTTC. Encoded protein: CASKGSGGQETQYF.

This chain uses TRBV27 with TRBJ2-2; 15 bases fit TRBD2. Trimming cost V 5 bases and J 7 bases; bases outside gene matches: 11. Germline-derived CDR1 and CDR2 are MNHEY and SMNVEV (reference sequence). This CDR3 comprises 18 residues. CDR3 residues: CASSPRTSGGARNGELFF. DNA of the CDR3: TGTGCCAGCAGTCCTCGGACTAGCGGGGGGGCTCGGAACGGGGAGCTGTTTTTT.

The chain carries TRBV6-5 and TRBJ2-7; D is unclear. Looked up from germline, CDR1 is MNHEY and CDR2 is SVGAGI. V dropped 0 bases and J dropped 6 bases, with 15 bases sitting between them. The CDR3 sequence is 15 residues long. The DNA of the CDR3 is TGTGCCAGCAGTTACTCCCGGTTCGGATTACTCGAGCAGTACTTC. It encodes CASSYSRFGLLEQYF.

The CDR3 DNA is TGTGCCAGCAGCGCGGACGGCGAGCAGTACTTC. Translation gives CASSADGEQYF. V and J are TRBV13 and TRBJ2-7, with D hard to call. The CDR3 length is 11 residues. V shed 5 bases and J shed 6 bases, with 8 bases lying between them. Germline V gene sequence: CDR1 PRHDT, CDR2 FYEKMQ (reference sequence).

As regards this clonotype: The junction and the germline gene differ at one end; a read error may be behind it. The chain combines TRBV5-1 with TRBJ1-5; D not resolved. This CDR3 has 13 residues. The germline V gene has CDR1 SGHRS and CDR2 YFSETQ. The CDR3 DNA follows: TGTGCCAGCAGCTTAGGGTTCAATCAGCCCCAGCATTTT. This translates into CASSLGFNQPQHF.

This clonotype was seen more than once but under ten times. V usage is TRBV6-1 and J usage is TRBJ2-7, with a tentative D call TRBD1 (5 bases). This CDR3 is built from 15 residues. Between the trimmed V and J ends, which lost 5 bases and 2 bases, there was a span of 16 bases. The germline V gene has CDR1 MNHNS and CDR2 SASEGT. For the CDR3, the DNA is TGTGCCAGCAGTCAGGGCCCTTACCAACCCTACGAGCAGTACTTC. Residues: CASSQGPYQPYEQYF.

The chain joins TRBV6-1 to TRBJ1-2; 7 bases line up with TRBD1. Per germline, CDR1 MNHNS and CDR2 SASEGT. The CDR3 has 14 amino acids. V shed 6 bases and J 2 bases; nucleotides not matched to a gene: 6. For the CDR3, the DNA is TGTGCCAGCAGGCGACAGGGTGAGAACTATGGCTACACCTTC. Amino acid sequence: CASRRQGENYGYTF.

This clonotype showed up just a few times. The chain joins TRBV7-9 to TRBJ2-5, with D perhaps assigned TRBD1 or TRBD2 (5 bases each). V was pared by 4 bases and J by 3 bases, with 15 bases between. CDR1 and CDR2 from the germline V gene are SEHNR and FQNEAQ (reference sequence). The CDR3 is 15 residues long. The CDR3 spells CASSSFGTDEETQYF. The CDR3 DNA reads TGTGCCAGCAGCTCATTTGGGACGGACGAAGAGACCCAGTACTTC.

The CDR3 loop is CASSPQGTGARNSPLHF. Written as DNA, the CDR3 is TGTGCCAGCAGCCCTCAGGGGACAGGGGCACGAAATTCACCCCTCCACTTT. V and J are TRBV7-3 and TRBJ1-6; the match to TRBD1 covers 10 bases. Unmatched junction bases numbered 11, after V lost 5 bases and J lost 7 bases. The germline gives CDR1 SGHTA, CDR2 FQGTGA. There are 17 residues in the CDR3.

The chain carries TRBV7-9 and TRBJ2-1, with 7 bases that match TRBD1. There are 12 residues in the CDR3. The ends lost 6 bases at V and 7 bases at J; junction bases unmatched: 3. The germline gives CDR1 SEHNR, CDR2 FQNEAQ (reference sequence). Here the CDR3 reads CASRAGGNEQFF. The CDR3 DNA reads TGTGCCAGCAGAGCAGGGGGTAATGAGCAGTTCTTC.

The chain couples TRBV20-1 to TRBJ2-1; D might be TRBD1 or TRBD2, each matching 5 bases. V was cut by 3 bases and J by 2 bases, with 17 bases left in between. CDR1 and CDR2 from the germline V gene are DFQATT and SNEGSKA (reference sequence). The CDR3 is 16 residues long. The CDR3 is CSARARPGTTYNEQFF. CDR3 DNA: TGCAGTGCTAGGGCTCGGCCAGGGACCACCTACAATGAGCAGTTCTTC.

The J gene is TRBJ2-1, the V gene TRBV7-2; tentatively, D is TRBD1 (5 bases). CDR3 size: 15 residues. Germline-derived CDR1 and CDR2 are SGHTA and FQGNSA. Trimming shortened V by 5 bases and J by 8 bases, and 19 bases separated the two germline ends. CDR3: CASSPRATPMDEQFF. The CDR3 DNA reads TGTGCCAGCAGCCCCAGGGCTACGCCCATGGATGAGCAGTTCTTC.

This clonotype has a handful of counts. The genes are TRBV19 and TRBJ2-7; possible D gene TRBD2, 6 bases. CDR1 and CDR2 from the germline V gene are LNHDA and SQIVND (reference sequence). The CDR3 loop spans 15 amino acids. Trimming stripped 7 bases from V and 3 bases from J, with 19 bases between. The CDR3 spells CASMGGTALGYEQYF. The CDR3 nucleotides read TGTGCCAGTATGGGAGGCACCGCACTGGGCTACGAGCAGTACTTC.

In this sample, this clonotype turned up a few times. This chain uses TRBV9 with TRBJ2-5; 8 bases are a match to TRBD2. This CDR3 comprises 16 residues. Germline CDR1 is SGDLS and CDR2 is YYNGEE. V dropped 4 bases and J dropped 1; count of bases not matched to a gene: 9. In nucleotides, the CDR3 is TGTGCCAGCAGCCAACAACTAGCGGATATCCAAGAGACCCAGTACTTC. Protein sequence: CASSQQLADIQETQYF.

This rearrangement joins TRBV5-1 to TRBJ1-1; D ambiguous. The CDR3 spans 15 residues. CDR1 is SGHRS, CDR2 YFSETQ, per germline. Between the trimmed V and J ends, which lost 0 bases and 0 bases, there was a span of 9 bases. DNA of the CDR3: TGCGCCAGCAGCTTGGAGTTCTTCCTGAACACTGAAGCTTTCTTT. It specifies CASSLEFFLNTEAFF.

V is TRBV2 and J is TRBJ2-3; TRBD2 aligns across 8 bases. The V segment lost 6 bases and the J segment 4 bases; nucleotides outside the gene matches: 6. The CDR3 consists of 14 residues. CDR1 and CDR2 from the germline V gene are SNHLY and FYNNEI. The CDR3 bases are TGTGCCAGCAGAAGACTAGCGTTGGCAGATACGCAGTATTTT. This gives the protein CASRRLALADTQYF.

This clonotype was found a few times. V usage is TRBV10-2 and J usage is TRBJ2-5, with 8 positions matching TRBD2. V gave up 0 bases and J gave up 5 bases; unmatched junction bases: 2. The CDR3 has 14 residues. Germline CDR1 and CDR2: WSHSY and SAAADI. The chain's CDR3 is CASSESRLAETQYF. CDR3 coding DNA: TGCGCCAGCAGTGAGTCGAGACTAGCGGAGACCCAGTACTTC.

The rearrangement links TRBV7-9 to TRBJ2-7; D gene unclear. The V gene's germline CDR1 is SEHNR and CDR2 FQNEAQ (reference sequence). CDR3 length equals 14 residues. Trimming shortened V by 3 bases and J by 2 bases, and 11 bases separated the two germline ends. The DNA for the CDR3 is TGTGCCAGCAGCTTTTCTGGGTTGCCCTACGAGCAGTACTTC. Its translation is CASSFSGLPYEQYF.

This clonotype was counted a few times. The chain uses TRBV12-3 or TRBV12-4 and TRBJ2-7; the match to TRBD1 covers 8 bases. The CDR3 consists of 15 residues. Trimming removed 6 bases from V and 3 bases from J; junction bases left unmatched: 10. Here the CDR3 reads CASRSTGTGHYEQYF. The CDR3 DNA follows: TGTGCCAGCAGGTCTACCGGGACAGGACACTACGAGCAGTACTTC.

The chain uses TRBV5-1 and TRBJ2-2; D is ambiguous. Germline assignment: CDR1 SGHRS and CDR2 YFSETQ. The CDR3 runs to 18 residues. Trimming cost V 0 bases and J 1 base, with 16 bases left between them. The CDR3, as DNA: TGCGCCAGCAGCTTGGATCGCGCAAGAACCAAGAACACCGGGGAGCTGTTTTTT. Protein product: CASSLDRARTKNTGELFF.

The CDR3 region is CATSEASGNNEQFF. The CDR3 DNA is TGTGCCACCAGTGAGGCTAGCGGGAACAATGAGCAGTTCTTC. The chain employs TRBV24-1 and TRBJ2-1, with TRBD2 identical over 9 bases. CDR3 length equals 14 residues. CDR1 is KGHDR, CDR2 SFDVKD, per germline. V shed 4 bases, J shed 5 bases, and the junction held 2 bases outside the gene matches.

The CDR3 DNA sequence: TGCAGTGCTAGATCATATACGGGGCGGAATACGCAGTATTTT. Its translation: CSARSYTGRNTQYF. The gene calls are TRBV20-1 and TRBJ2-3, with D perhaps assigned TRBD1 or TRBD2 (5 bases each). V shed 2 bases and J shed 7 bases, with 16 bases lying between them. Germline lookup yields CDR1 DFQATT and CDR2 SNEGSKA (reference sequence). CDR3 length: 14 amino acids.

In this sample, this clonotype turned up a few times. The chain recombines TRBV10-3 with TRBJ1-2; D ambiguous. The CDR3 length is 12 residues. Trimming pared 4 bases from V and 1 base from J, leaving 4 bases between. Germline V gives CDR1 ENHRY, CDR2 SYGVKD. The CDR3 bases are TGTGCCATCAGTGCCGTTAACTATGGCTACACCTTC. Protein: CAISAVNYGYTF.

V gene TRBV7-9 combines with J gene TRBJ2-3, with 7 bases identical to TRBD2. Per germline, CDR1 SEHNR and CDR2 FQNEAQ (reference sequence). V gave up 1 base and J gave up 2 bases; unmatched junction bases: 9. CDR3 size: 17 residues. The CDR3 is CASSLVAASGFTDTQYF. CDR3 nucleotide sequence: TGTGCCAGCAGCTTAGTCGCCGCTAGCGGATTCACAGATACGCAGTATTTT.

This clonotype has just one count. A read error is likely, as this CDR3 ends without the conserved phenylalanine or tryptophan. The chain has TRBV12-3 or TRBV12-4 and TRBJ1-2; 8 bases align to TRBD1. Trimming at V came to 7 bases and at J to 5 bases, leaving 9 bases not matched to a gene. The CDR3 is 14 amino acids. The CDR3 DNA sequence: TGTGCCAGCACCTGGGCGGGACAGGCTTATGGCTACACCTAC. Amino acid sequence: CASTWAGQAYGYTY.

This clonotype was observed at least ten times. CDR3 sequence (DNA): TGCGCCAGCAGCCAAGAAGCCAGCGGGAAAAGGGAGACCCAGTACTTC. As protein: CASSQEASGKRETQYF. The chain carries TRBV4-1 and TRBJ2-5, with 7 nucleotides matching TRBD2. The CDR3 is 16 amino acids. Germline CDR1 MGHRA, CDR2 YSYEKL. The ends lost 0 bases at V and 5 bases at J; junction bases unmatched: 9.

This clonotype has a count of ten or more. The chain employs TRBV5-1 and TRBJ1-1, with 10 bases fitting TRBD1. Germline CDR1 reads SGHRS; CDR2 reads YFSETQ. J lost 1 base, V lost 0 bases, and 12 bases had no gene match. The CDR3 length is 19 residues. This chain's CDR3 is CASSLVARDRGGRNTEAFF. The CDR3 nucleotides read TGCGCCAGCAGCTTGGTGGCTCGGGACAGGGGAGGTCGGAACACTGAAGCTTTCTTT.